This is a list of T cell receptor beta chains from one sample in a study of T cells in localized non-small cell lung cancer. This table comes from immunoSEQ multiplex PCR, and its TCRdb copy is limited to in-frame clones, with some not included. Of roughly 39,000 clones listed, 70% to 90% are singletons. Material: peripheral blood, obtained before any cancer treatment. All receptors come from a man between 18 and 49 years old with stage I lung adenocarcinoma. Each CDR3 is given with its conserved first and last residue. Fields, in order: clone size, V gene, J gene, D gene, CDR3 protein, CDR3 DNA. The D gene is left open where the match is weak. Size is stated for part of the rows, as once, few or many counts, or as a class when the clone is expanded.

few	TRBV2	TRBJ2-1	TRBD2	CASSEHRGTSSNEQFF	TGTGCCAGCAGTGAACACCGTGGGACTAGCAGCAATGAGCAGTTCTTC
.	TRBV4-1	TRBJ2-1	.	CASSQDEGPLFF	TGCGCCAGCAGCCAAGATGAAGGACCTCTGTTCTTC
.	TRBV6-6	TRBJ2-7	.	CASSYSQGEAYEQYF	TGTGCCAGCAGTTACTCCCAGGGGGAGGCCTACGAGCAGTACTTC
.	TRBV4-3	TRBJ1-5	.	CASSQDISRTDQPQHF	TGCGCCAGCAGCCAAGATATCAGCAGGACTGATCAGCCCCAGCATTTT
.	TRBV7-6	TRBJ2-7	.	CASSQRASSYEQYF	TGTGCCAGCAGCCAGCGGGCTAGCTCCTACGAGCAGTACTTC
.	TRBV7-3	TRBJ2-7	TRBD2	CASSLKGTSGGPYSYEQYF	TGTGCCAGCAGCTTAAAAGGGACTAGCGGGGGGCCTTACTCCTACGAGCAGTACTTC
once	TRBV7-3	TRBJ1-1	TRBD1	CASSLKGAGTEAFF	TGTGCCAGCAGCTTAAAGGGGGCGGGCACTGAAGCTTTCTTT
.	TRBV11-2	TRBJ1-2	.	CASSGRSVTGQNYGYTF	TGTGCCAGCAGCGGCCGGTCTGTAACAGGGCAAAACTATGGCTACACCTTC
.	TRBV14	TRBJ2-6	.	CASSPLGGSGANVLTF	TGTGCCAGCAGCCCCCTAGGGGGGAGCGGGGCCAACGTCCTGACTTTC
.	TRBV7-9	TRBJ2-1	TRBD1	CASTRSGQGSYNEQFF	TGTGCCAGCACCAGATCGGGACAGGGGTCCTACAATGAGCAGTTCTTC
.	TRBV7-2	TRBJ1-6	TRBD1	CASSLAPGQFYSYNSPLHF	TGTGCCAGCAGCTTAGCGCCGGGACAGTTTTACTCCTATAATTCACCCCTCCACTTT
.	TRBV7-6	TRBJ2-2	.	CASSLVPATNTGELFF	TGTGCCAGCAGCTTAGTTCCAGCTACGAACACCGGGGAGCTGTTTTTT
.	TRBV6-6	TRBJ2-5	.	CASSYPRGRLETQYF	TGTGCCAGCAGTTACCCGCGAGGTCGGCTGGAGACCCAGTACTTC
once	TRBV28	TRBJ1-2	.	CASSFESYGYTF	TGTGCCAGCAGTTTTGAGTCCTATGGCTACACCTTC